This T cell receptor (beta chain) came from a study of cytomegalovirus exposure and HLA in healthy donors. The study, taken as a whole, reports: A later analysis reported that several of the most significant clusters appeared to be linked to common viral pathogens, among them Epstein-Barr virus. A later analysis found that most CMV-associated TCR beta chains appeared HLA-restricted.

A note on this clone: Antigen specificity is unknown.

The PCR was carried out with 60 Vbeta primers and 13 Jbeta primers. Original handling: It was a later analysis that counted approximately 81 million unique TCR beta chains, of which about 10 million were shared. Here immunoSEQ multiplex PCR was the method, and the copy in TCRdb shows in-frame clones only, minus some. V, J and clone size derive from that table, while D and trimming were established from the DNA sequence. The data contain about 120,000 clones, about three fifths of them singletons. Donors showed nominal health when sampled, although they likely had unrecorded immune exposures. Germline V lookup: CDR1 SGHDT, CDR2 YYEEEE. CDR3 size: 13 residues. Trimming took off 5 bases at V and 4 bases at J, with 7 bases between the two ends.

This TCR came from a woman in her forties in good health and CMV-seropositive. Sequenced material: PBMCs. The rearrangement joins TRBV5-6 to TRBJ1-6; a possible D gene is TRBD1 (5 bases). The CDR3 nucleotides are TGTGCCAGCAGGGGGGGGTATAATTCACCCCTCCACTTT. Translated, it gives CASRGGYNSPLHF.